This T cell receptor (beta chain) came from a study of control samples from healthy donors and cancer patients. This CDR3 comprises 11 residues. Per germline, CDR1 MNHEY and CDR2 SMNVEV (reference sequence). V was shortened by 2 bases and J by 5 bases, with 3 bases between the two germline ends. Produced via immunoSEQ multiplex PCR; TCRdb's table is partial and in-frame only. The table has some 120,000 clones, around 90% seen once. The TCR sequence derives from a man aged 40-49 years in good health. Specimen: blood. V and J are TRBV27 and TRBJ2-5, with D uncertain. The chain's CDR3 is CASSLGETQYF. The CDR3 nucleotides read TGTGCCAGCAGTTTAGGGGAGACCCAGTACTTC.